Only one count was recorded for the clone carrying this TCR beta chain. One junction end disagrees with the germline gene, perhaps due to a read error. Sequencing used immunoSEQ multiplex PCR; TCRdb keeps in-frame clones, though not all of them. The sample includes 50,000 to 70,000 clones, roughly 90% of them seen just once. The entry originates in a study of blood T cell repertoires in COVID-19. Germline V gene data show CDR1 as SSHAT and CDR2 as FNYEAQ (reference sequence). The CDR3 runs to 14 residues. The receptor comes from a woman of 80 years or more with active COVID-19. This chain connects TRBV7-7 to TRBJ2-5; maybe TRBD1 (5 bases). Sequencing was carried out using peripheral blood. CDR3: CASSLLGRSQTQYF. CDR3 DNA: TGTGCTAGCAGCTTATTGGGGCGGTCGCAGACCCAGTACTTC.